This is a list of T cell receptor beta chains from one sample in a study of long-term antiretroviral therapy in people with HIV. Profiled with immunoSEQ multiplex PCR; TCRdb holds only in-frame clones, not every one. The repertoire holds about 21,000 clones, with 80% to 85% as singletons. The specimen comprised unsorted PBMCs, sampled 0.2 years after starting antiretroviral therapy. The origin of the receptors is a woman in her twenties or thirties with HIV. Each CDR3 is given with its conserved first and last residue. Each record gives: J gene, D gene, V gene, clone size, CDR3 protein, CDR3 DNA. D genes are given only for firm matches. Clone size is stated in some rows and not others, as once, few, many or a class when expanded.

>TRBJ1-4|-|TRBV19|-
CASSIRVEFEKLFF
TGTGCCAGTAGTATCAGGGTGGAATTTGAAAAACTGTTTTTT
>TRBJ2-3|TRBD2|TRBV29-1|-
CSVDGTSERSTDTQYF
TGCAGCGTTGACGGGACTAGCGAAAGAAGCACAGATACGCAGTATTTT
>TRBJ2-1|TRBD1|TRBV7-7|-
CASSLNGQGAYEQFF
TGTGCCAGCAGCTTAAATGGACAGGGGGCATATGAGCAGTTCTTC
>TRBJ2-2|-|TRBV5-1|-
CASSLVTNTGELFF
TGCGCCAGCAGCTTGGTCACCAACACCGGGGAGCTGTTTTTT
>TRBJ1-6|-|TRBV11-1|-
CASSSRNPDSPLHF
TGTGCCAGCAGCTCCCGCAACCCAGATTCACCCCTCCACTTT
>TRBJ1-2|-|TRBV29-1|-
CSVGTGQLGYTF
TGCAGCGTGGGGACCGGACAGTTAGGCTACACCTTC
>TRBJ2-2|-|TRBV12-5|-
CASGTGSGELFF
TGTGCTAGTGGTACAGGTTCCGGGGAGCTGTTTTTT
>TRBJ2-7|-|TRBV5-4|-
CASTTLWGNEQYF
TGTGCCAGCACCACCCTTTGGGGTAACGAGCAGTACTTC
>TRBJ2-6|-|TRBV6-5|-
CASSYPSSGANVLTF
TGTGCCAGCAGTTACCCCAGCTCTGGGGCCAACGTCCTGACTTTC
>TRBJ1-1|TRBD1|TRBV10-2|-
CASSSGGIGDMNTEAFF
TGCGCCAGCAGTTCAGGGGGCATAGGAGACATGAACACTGAAGCTTTCTTT
>TRBJ1-6|-|TRBV25-1|once
CASSEVSGSSYNSPLHF
TGTGCCAGCAGTGAGGTTTCAGGGAGCTCCTATAATTCACCCCTCCACTTT
>TRBJ1-6|-|TRBV25-1|-
CASSETGDSPLHF
TGTGCCAGCAGTGAAACTGGAGATTCACCCCTCCACTTT
>TRBJ2-5|-|TRBV13|-
CASSKRGGREETQYF
TGTGCCAGCAGCAAAAGGGGGGGGCGTGAAGAGACCCAGTACTTC
>TRBJ2-2|TRBD1|TRBV5-1|-
CASGGQGSDGELFF
TGCGCCAGCGGAGGACAGGGGAGTGATGGGGAGCTGTTTTTT
>TRBJ2-7|TRBD1|TRBV30|few
CAWSVEDRGYEQYF
TGTGCCTGGAGTGTGGAGGACAGGGGCTACGAGCAGTACTTC
>TRBJ1-1|TRBD1|TRBV19|-
CARENLPGGTEAFF
TGTGCCAGAGAGAACCTCCCAGGGGGCACTGAAGCTTTCTTT
>TRBJ1-6|-|TRBV6-5|few
CASSRRNNSPLHF
TGTGCCAGCTCACGACGGAATAATTCACCCCTCCACTTT
>TRBJ1-2|TRBD1|TRBV4-1|few
CASSREEGQGNGYTF
TGCGCCAGCAGTCGAGAGGAGGGACAGGGGAATGGCTACACCTTC
>TRBJ2-1|-|TRBV6-6|-
CASSYLLASDYNEQFF
TGTGCCAGCAGTTACCTCCTAGCAAGTGACTACAATGAGCAGTTCTTC
>TRBJ2-1|TRBD2|TRBV5-5|-
CASSTGGGRNEQFF
TGTGCCAGCAGTACAGGCGGGGGGCGGAATGAGCAGTTCTTC
>TRBJ2-1|-|TRBV19|-
CASSIAAGGEQFF
TGTGCCAGTAGTATAGCGGCAGGCGGTGAGCAGTTCTTC